The 25 T cell receptor beta chains reported below all come from one sample, sequenced in a study of blood T cell repertoires in COVID-19. Clones were sequenced by immunoSEQ multiplex PCR, and TCRdb holds only the in-frame ones, with some missing. The top ten clones hold under 4.5% of a sample with more than 110,000 clones, 80% to 85% of them seen once. Sequenced sample: peripheral blood. These receptors were collected from a woman aged 60-75 years with acute or convalescent COVID-19.

This clone has a single count. V gene TRBV7-3 combines with J gene TRBJ1-2; 10 bases map to TRBD1. The CDR3 totals 16 residues. Per germline, CDR1 SGHTA and CDR2 FQGTGA. Germline trimming cut 5 bases from V and 2 bases from J; bases unmatched to any gene: 8. CDR3: CASSVAPGQGNYGYTF. The CDR3, as DNA: TGTGCCAGCAGCGTCGCCCCGGGACAGGGGAACTATGGCTACACCTTC.

The V call is TRBV10-3, the J call TRBJ2-3; the match to TRBD2 covers 9 bases. The CDR3 contains 14 residues. Germline CDR1 and CDR2: ENHRY and SYGVKD. V was pared by 9 bases and J by 1 base, with 5 bases of the junction left unmatched. The CDR3 region is CAIRTSVGTDTQYF. CDR3 DNA sequence: TGTGCCATTCGGACTAGCGTGGGCACAGATACGCAGTATTTT.

CDR3 nucleotide sequence: TGTGCCAGCTGGGACAGAGTTTATGGCTACACCTTC. This translates into CASWDRVYGYTF. This chain joins TRBV3-1 (or the pseudogene TRBV3-2) and TRBJ1-2; 7 positions match TRBD1. Per germline, CDR1 LGHDT and CDR2 YNNKEL (reference sequence). This CDR3 region has 12 residues. Trimming at V came to 8 bases and at J to 5 bases, leaving 5 bases not matched to a gene.

This clone has only a few counts. V usage is TRBV14 and J usage is TRBJ2-7, with TRBD1 matching 9 bases. The J segment lost 4 bases and the V segment lost 2 bases, leaving 6 bases of the junction unmatched. CDR1 SGHDN and CDR2 FVKESK come from the germline V gene. This CDR3 has 15 amino acids. DNA of the CDR3: TGTGCCAGCAGCCAACTGGGACAGGGAAGGTACGAGCAGTACTTC. The encoded protein is CASSQLGQGRYEQYF.

The genes are TRBV7-6 and TRBJ2-7; 13 positions agree with TRBD2. The CDR3 spans 18 residues. V was clipped by 0 bases and J by 5 bases; unmatched bases: 10. Germline CDR1 is SGHVS and CDR2 is FNYEAQ. As DNA, the CDR3 is TGTGCCAGCAGCTTAGCCCCACGGCCGGGACTAGCGGGAAACGAGCAGTACTTC. Translation gives CASSLAPRPGLAGNEQYF.

The chain's CDR3 is CASSEASGSGEQFF. CDR3 nucleotides: TGTGCCAGCAGTGAAGCTAGCGGGAGCGGAGAGCAGTTCTTC. This sequence joins TRBV2 and TRBJ2-1; 9 bases match TRBD2. The CDR3 is 14 amino acids. Germline trimming cut 0 bases from V and 10 bases from J; bases unmatched to any gene: 4. CDR1 and CDR2 (germline): SNHLY, FYNNEI.

This clone has a handful of counts. The gene calls are TRBV19 and TRBJ2-3; D is unresolved. There are 13 residues in the CDR3. V dropped 4 bases and J dropped 0 bases, with 5 bases sitting between them. Per the germline V gene, CDR1 is LNHDA and CDR2 is SQIVND (reference sequence). CDR3 in amino acids: CASSKASTDTQYF. CDR3 nucleotides: TGTGCCAGTAGTAAAGCTAGCACAGATACGCAGTATTTT.

The chain has TRBV2 and TRBJ1-1; TRBD1 might be the D (5 bases). Germline CDR1 is SNHLY and CDR2 is FYNNEI. CDR3 length equals 15 residues. With 7 bases removed from V and 7 bases from J, the gap between germline ends came to 22 bases. The CDR3 here is CASTPVYGGDREAFF. The CDR3 DNA reads TGTGCCAGCACTCCGGTATACGGAGGGGACCGTGAAGCTTTCTTT.

The rearrangement links TRBV28 to TRBJ2-7; no clear D gene. Trimming removed 4 bases at V and 3 bases at J, with 4 bases between. From germline, CDR1 is MDHEN and CDR2 SYDVKM. The CDR3 is 11 amino acids. In DNA, the CDR3 is TGTGCCAGCAGTTACAACTACGAGCAGTACTTC. It yields the protein CASSYNYEQYF.

Note on this clone: Compared with germline, one end of the junction differs, possibly owing to a read error. V and J are TRBV28 and TRBJ2-7, with a weak D call TRBD2 (6 bases). This CDR3 is 12 amino acids long. CDR1 is MDHEN, CDR2 SYDVKM, per germline. Here the CDR3 reads CASSLTLGSAGF. CDR3 DNA: TGTGCCAGCAGCCTAACTCTCGGGAGTGCAGGCTTC.

J is TRBJ2-1 and V is TRBV4-3, with 10 bases matching TRBD2. This CDR3 has 15 amino acids. CDR1 LGHNA and CDR2 YSLEER come from the germline V gene. Germline trimming cut 5 bases from V and 5 bases from J; bases unmatched to any gene: 6. The CDR3 nucleotides are TGCGCCAGCAGCGACGGACTAGCGGAGAACAATGAGCAGTTCTTC. Translation: CASSDGLAENNEQFF.

The rearrangement uses TRBV20-1 and TRBJ2-7; 10 bases line up with TRBD2. CDR1 and CDR2 (germline): DFQATT, SNEGSKA (reference sequence). This CDR3 region has 13 residues. With 3 bases clipped from V and 2 bases from J, the junction kept 1 base outside the gene matches. CDR3 coding DNA: TGCAGTGCTAGTGGGACTAGCGCCTACGAGCAGTACTTC. Amino acids: CSASGTSAYEQYF.

This clone was recorded once. The V call is TRBV24-1, the J call TRBJ2-1; 13 bases are a match to TRBD2. Germline CDR1 is KGHDR and CDR2 is SFDVKD. CDR3 size: 16 residues. V shed 0 bases, J shed 9 bases, and the junction held 4 bases outside the gene matches. The CDR3 loop reads CATSDLRTSGSSEQFF. CDR3 sequence (DNA): TGTGCCACCAGTGATTTGCGGACTAGCGGGAGTTCTGAGCAGTTCTTC.

The chain recombines TRBV18 with TRBJ1-1; 7 nucleotides line up with TRBD1. Germline CDR1 is KGHSH and CDR2 is LQKENI. Trimming at V came to 3 bases and at J to 1 base, leaving 8 bases not matched to a gene. The CDR3 has 16 amino acids. CDR3 sequence: CASSPTGTVSNTEAFF. The CDR3 DNA reads TGTGCCAGCTCACCCACCGGGACAGTCTCGAACACTGAAGCTTTCTTT.

This rearrangement joins TRBV30 to TRBJ2-7; maybe TRBD2 (7 bases). The CDR3 totals 13 residues. CDR1 GTSNPN and CDR2 SVGIG come from the germline V gene (reference sequence). The CDR3: CGTGYGGGGEQYF. For the CDR3, the DNA is TGTGGTACCGGGTACGGAGGGGGGGGCGAGCAGTACTTC.

The J gene is TRBJ2-2, the V gene TRBV19; no definite D call. CDR3 length equals 14 residues. CDR1 is LNHDA, CDR2 SQIVND, per germline (reference sequence). V was trimmed by 0 bases and J by 7 bases, leaving 9 bases between them. The CDR3 nucleotides are TGTGCCAGTAGTATAGATCTCGTCGGCGGGGAGCTGTTTTTT. Translated: CASSIDLVGGELFF.

CDR3 DNA sequence: TGTGCCAGCAGTGAAAGTAACCGAGATGGCTACACCTTC. This encodes CASSESNRDGYTF. V gene TRBV6-1 combines with J gene TRBJ1-2; D call uncertain. Trimming left V 2 bases short and J 6 bases short, with 10 bases between. The CDR3 covers 13 residues. CDR1 and CDR2 (germline): MNHNS, SASEGT.

V usage is TRBV9 and J usage is TRBJ1-1; D might be TRBD1 (5 bases). V was trimmed by 0 bases and J by 7 bases, leaving 13 bases between them. Germline CDR1 reads SGDLS; CDR2 reads YYNGEE. CDR3 length: 14 amino acids. The CDR3 loop is CASSVAPGGGEAFF. The CDR3 region has the DNA TGTGCCAGCAGCGTAGCGCCGGGGGGTGGTGAAGCTTTCTTT.

The chain links TRBV6-5 to TRBJ1-2; D gene ambiguous. Per germline, CDR1 MNHEY and CDR2 SVGAGI. The CDR3 sequence is 11 residues long. V dropped 9 bases and J dropped 4 bases, with 9 bases sitting between them. The CDR3, as DNA: TGTGCCAGTACCCGGGGCTATGGCTACACCTTC. Protein product: CASTRGYGYTF.

The chain joins TRBV2 to TRBJ1-2, with D hard to call. The CDR3 length is 12 residues. Germline CDR1 is SNHLY and CDR2 is FYNNEI. The germline V and J ends were trimmed by 4 bases and 5 bases, with 8 bases remaining between them. The CDR3 DNA reads TGTGCCAGCAGTGTGTCAGAATATGGCTACACCTTC. It yields the protein CASSVSEYGYTF.

This clone was recorded only once. The rearrangement links TRBV9 to TRBJ2-7; 7 bases are shared with TRBD2. J gave up 7 bases and V 0 bases, and 10 bases lay outside the gene matches. The CDR3 totals 15 residues. From germline, CDR1 is SGDLS and CDR2 YYNGEE. In DNA form, the CDR3 reads TGTGCCAGCAGCGTAGGGGCTAGCGGTTTGGTGGAGCAGTACTTC. This sequence encodes CASSVGASGLVEQYF.

The chain is built from TRBV14 and TRBJ2-7; D is perhaps TRBD2 (6 bases). The germline V gene has CDR1 SGHDN and CDR2 FVKESK. Trimming removed 0 bases at V and 12 bases at J, with 18 bases between. CDR3 length: 14 amino acids. CDR3 amino acids: CASSQDLGGARAYF. CDR3 bases: TGTGCCAGCAGCCAAGACCTCGGAGGGGCCCGGGCGTACTTC.

This rearrangement joins TRBV18 to TRBJ2-7; TRBD1 matches 10 bases. The CDR3 runs 14 residues. Unmatched junction bases numbered 5, after V lost 6 bases and J lost 3 bases. In germline, CDR1 is KGHSH, CDR2 LQKENI. The CDR3: CASSTGTGDYEQYF. The CDR3 DNA is TGTGCCAGCTCGACCGGGACAGGGGACTACGAGCAGTACTTC.

The V and J genes are TRBV18 and TRBJ2-3; 10 nucleotides match TRBD2. In germline, CDR1 is KGHSH, CDR2 LQKENI. V dropped 3 bases and J dropped 4; count of bases not matched to a gene: 4. This CDR3 region has 15 residues. DNA for the CDR3: TGTGCCAGCTCACCCCTAGCGGGAGACGCAGATACGCAGTATTTT. This encodes CASSPLAGDADTQYF.

The V call is TRBV12-5, the J call TRBJ1-1; TRBD1 aligns across 8 bases. CDR1 and CDR2 (germline): LGHNT, FRNRAP. The V segment lost 2 bases and the J segment 4 bases; nucleotides outside the gene matches: 0. The CDR3 runs to 13 residues. The CDR3 nucleotides read TGTGCTAGTGGTTTGCAGGGGGCCACTGAAGCTTTCTTT. Residues: CASGLQGATEAFF. Variable domain in full (rest from reference TRBV12-5 and TRBJ1-1): DARVTQTPRHKVTEMGQEVTMRCQPILGHNTVFWYRQTMMQGLELLAYFRNRAPLDDSGMPKDRFSAEMPDATLATLKIQPSEPRDSAVYFCASGLQGATEAFFGQGTRLTVV.